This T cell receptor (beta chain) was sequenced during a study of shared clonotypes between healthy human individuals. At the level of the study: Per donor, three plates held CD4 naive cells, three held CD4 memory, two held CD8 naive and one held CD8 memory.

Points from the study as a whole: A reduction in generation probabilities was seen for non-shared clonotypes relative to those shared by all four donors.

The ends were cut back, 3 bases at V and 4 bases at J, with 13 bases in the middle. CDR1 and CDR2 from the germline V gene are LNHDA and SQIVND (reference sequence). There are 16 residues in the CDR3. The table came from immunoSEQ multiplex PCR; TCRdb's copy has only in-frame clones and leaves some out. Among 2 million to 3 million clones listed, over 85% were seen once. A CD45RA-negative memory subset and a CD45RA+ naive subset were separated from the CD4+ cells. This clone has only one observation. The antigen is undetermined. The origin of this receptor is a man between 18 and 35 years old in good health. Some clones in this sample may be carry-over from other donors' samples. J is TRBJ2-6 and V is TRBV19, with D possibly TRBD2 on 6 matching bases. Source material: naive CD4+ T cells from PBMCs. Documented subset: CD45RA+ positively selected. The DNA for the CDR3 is TGTGCCAGTAGTATTCGGGACTTACCAGGGGCCAACGTCCTGACTTTC. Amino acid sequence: CASSIRDLPGANVLTF. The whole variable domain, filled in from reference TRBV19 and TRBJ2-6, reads DGGITQSPKYLFRKEGQNVTLSCEQNLNHDAMYWYRQDPGQGLRLIYYSQIVNDFQKGDIAEGYSVSREKKESFPLTVTSAQKNPTAFYLCASSIRDLPGANVLTFGAGSRLTVL.